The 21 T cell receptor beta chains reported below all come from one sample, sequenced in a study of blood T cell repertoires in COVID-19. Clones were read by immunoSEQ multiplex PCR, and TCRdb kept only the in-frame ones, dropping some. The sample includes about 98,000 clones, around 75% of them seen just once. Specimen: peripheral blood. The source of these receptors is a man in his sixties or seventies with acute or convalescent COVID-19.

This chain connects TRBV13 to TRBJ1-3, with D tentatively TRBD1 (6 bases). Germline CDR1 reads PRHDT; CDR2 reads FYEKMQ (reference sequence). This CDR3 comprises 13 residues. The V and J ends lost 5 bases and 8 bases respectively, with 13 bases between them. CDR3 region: CASSATRGHTIYF. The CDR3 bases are TGTGCCAGCAGCGCGACCAGGGGCCACACCATATATTTT.

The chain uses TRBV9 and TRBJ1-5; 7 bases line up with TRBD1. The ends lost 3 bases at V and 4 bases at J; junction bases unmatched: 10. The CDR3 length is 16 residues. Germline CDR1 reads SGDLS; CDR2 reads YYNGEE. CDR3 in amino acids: CASSASPGQPNQPQHF. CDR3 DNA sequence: TGTGCCAGCAGCGCTTCTCCGGGACAGCCGAATCAGCCCCAGCATTTT.

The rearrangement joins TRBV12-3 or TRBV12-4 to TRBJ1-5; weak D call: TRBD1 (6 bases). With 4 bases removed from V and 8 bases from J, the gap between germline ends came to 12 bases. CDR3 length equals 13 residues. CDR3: CASSSRGWEPQHF. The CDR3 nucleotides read TGTGCCAGCAGTTCCAGGGGCTGGGAGCCCCAGCATTTT.

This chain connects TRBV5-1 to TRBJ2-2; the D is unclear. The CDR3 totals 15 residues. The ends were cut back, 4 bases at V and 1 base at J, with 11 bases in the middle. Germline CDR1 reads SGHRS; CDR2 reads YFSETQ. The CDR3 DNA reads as TGCGCCAGCAGCATTAGAGCAGGGAACACCGGGGAGCTGTTTTTT. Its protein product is CASSIRAGNTGELFF.

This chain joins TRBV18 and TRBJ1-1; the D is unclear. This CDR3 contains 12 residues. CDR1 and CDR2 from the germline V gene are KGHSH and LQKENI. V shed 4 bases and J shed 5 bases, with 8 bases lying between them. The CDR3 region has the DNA TGTGCCAGCTCACTCCGAGGAACTGAAGCTTTCTTT. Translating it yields CASSLRGTEAFF. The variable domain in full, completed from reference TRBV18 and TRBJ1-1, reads NAGVMQNPRHLVRRRGQEARLRCSPMKGHSHVYWYRQLPEEGLKFMVYLQKENIIDESGMPKERFSAEFPKEGPSILRIQQVVRGDSAAYFCASSLRGTEAFFGQGTRLTVV.

The DNA for the CDR3 is TGTGCCAGCTCAACGGTCGGGGGGGGACTGAACACTGAAGCTTTCTTT. Its protein is CASSTVGGGLNTEAFF. J is TRBJ1-1 and V is TRBV18, with D possibly being TRBD1 (5 bases). The length of the CDR3 is 16 residues. V lost 5 bases to trimming and J lost 0 bases, with 16 bases between them. CDR1 is KGHSH, CDR2 LQKENI, per germline.

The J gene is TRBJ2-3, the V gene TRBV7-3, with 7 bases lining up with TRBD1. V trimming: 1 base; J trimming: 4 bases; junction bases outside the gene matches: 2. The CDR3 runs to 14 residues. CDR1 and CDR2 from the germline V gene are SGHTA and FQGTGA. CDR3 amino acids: CASSLRQGSDTQYF. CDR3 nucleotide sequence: TGTGCCAGCAGCTTAAGACAGGGTTCAGATACGCAGTATTTT. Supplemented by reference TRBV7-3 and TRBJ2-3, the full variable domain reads GAGVSQTPSNKVTEKGKYVELRCDPISGHTALYWYRQSLGQGPEFLIYFQGTGAADDSGLPNDRFFAVRPEGSVSTLKIQRTERGDSAVYLCASSLRQGSDTQYFGPGTRLTVL.

The CDR3 loop is CASSSGQGGSNQPQHF. DNA of the CDR3: TGTGCCAGCAGCTCGGGACAGGGGGGTAGCAATCAGCCCCAGCATTTT. The chain combines TRBV5-4 with TRBJ1-5; 11 nucleotides match TRBD1. The CDR3 runs to 16 residues. CDR1 is SGHNT and CDR2 is YYREEE in the germline V gene (reference sequence). The V gene end was trimmed by 3 bases and the J gene end by 0 bases; junction bases not matched to a gene: 2.

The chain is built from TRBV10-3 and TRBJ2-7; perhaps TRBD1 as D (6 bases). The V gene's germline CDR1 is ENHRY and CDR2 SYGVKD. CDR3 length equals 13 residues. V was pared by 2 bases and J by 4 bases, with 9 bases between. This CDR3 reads CAISEPQGYEQYF. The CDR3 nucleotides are TGTGCCATCAGTGAGCCACAGGGATACGAGCAGTACTTC.

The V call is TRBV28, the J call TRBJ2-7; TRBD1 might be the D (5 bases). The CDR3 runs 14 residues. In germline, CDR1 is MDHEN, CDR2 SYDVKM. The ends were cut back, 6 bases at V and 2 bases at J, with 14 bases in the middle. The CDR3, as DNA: TGTGCCAGCAGCCTGGGGCAGGAGACCTACGAGCAGTACTTC. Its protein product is CASSLGQETYEQYF.

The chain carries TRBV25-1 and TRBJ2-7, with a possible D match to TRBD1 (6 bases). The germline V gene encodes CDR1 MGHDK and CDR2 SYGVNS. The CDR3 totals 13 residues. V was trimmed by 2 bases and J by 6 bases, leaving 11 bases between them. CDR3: CASSENTGSEQYF. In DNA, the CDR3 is TGTGCCAGCAGTGAAAACACAGGGAGCGAGCAGTACTTC.

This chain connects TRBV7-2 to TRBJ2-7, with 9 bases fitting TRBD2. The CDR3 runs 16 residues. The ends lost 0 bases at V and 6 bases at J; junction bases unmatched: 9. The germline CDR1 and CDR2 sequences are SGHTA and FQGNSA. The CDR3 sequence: CASSLAVAGVSPEQYF. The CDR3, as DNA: TGTGCCAGCAGCTTAGCGGTAGCGGGAGTTTCCCCCGAGCAGTACTTC.

CDR3 sequence (DNA): TGTGCCATCAGTGATCCAGGGGCTGGGAACTATGGCTACACCTTC. As protein: CAISDPGAGNYGYTF. This chain uses TRBV10-3 with TRBJ1-2; D might be TRBD1 (6 bases). The CDR3 runs to 15 residues. Germline V CDR1 and CDR2: ENHRY, SYGVKD. The V end lost 3 bases, the J end lost 2 bases, and 13 bases lay between the germline ends.

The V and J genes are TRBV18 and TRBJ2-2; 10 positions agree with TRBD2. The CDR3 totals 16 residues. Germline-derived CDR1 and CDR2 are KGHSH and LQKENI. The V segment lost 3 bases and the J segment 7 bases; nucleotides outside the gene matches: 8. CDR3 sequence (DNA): TGTGCCAGCTCACCCCAGCGGGAGGGCCACGGCGGGGAGCTGTTTTTT. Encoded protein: CASSPQREGHGGELFF. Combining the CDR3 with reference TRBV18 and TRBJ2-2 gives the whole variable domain NAGVMQNPRHLVRRRGQEARLRCSPMKGHSHVYWYRQLPEEGLKFMVYLQKENIIDESGMPKERFSAEFPKEGPSILRIQQVVRGDSAAYFCASSPQREGHGGELFFGEGSRLTVL.

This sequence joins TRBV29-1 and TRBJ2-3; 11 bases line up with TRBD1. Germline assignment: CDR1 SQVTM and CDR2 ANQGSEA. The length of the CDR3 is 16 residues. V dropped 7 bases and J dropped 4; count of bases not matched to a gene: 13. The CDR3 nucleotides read TGCAGCGCTGCCGGGACAGGGGGTGTTTGGGCAGATACGCAGTATTTT. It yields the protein CSAAGTGGVWADTQYF.

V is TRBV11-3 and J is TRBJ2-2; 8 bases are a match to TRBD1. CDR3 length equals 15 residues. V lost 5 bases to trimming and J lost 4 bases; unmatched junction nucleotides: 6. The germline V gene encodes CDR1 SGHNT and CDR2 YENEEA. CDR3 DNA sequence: TGTGCCAGCAGCCCCGGACAGGGCAGCACCGGGGAGCTGTTTTTT. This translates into CASSPGQGSTGELFF.

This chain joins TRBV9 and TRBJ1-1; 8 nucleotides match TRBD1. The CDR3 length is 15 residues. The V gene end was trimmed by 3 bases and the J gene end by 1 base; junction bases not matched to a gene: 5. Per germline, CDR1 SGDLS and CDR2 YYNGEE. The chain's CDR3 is CASSARGTGNTEAFF. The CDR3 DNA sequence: TGTGCCAGCAGCGCCCGAGGGACAGGGAACACTGAAGCTTTCTTT.

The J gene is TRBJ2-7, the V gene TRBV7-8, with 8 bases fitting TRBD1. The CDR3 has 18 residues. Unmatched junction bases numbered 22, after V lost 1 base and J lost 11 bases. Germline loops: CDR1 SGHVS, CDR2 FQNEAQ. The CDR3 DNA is TGTGCCAGCAGCTTAGGAAAAGAAGAGGGACAGGCCTTCCTGAAGGAGTACTTC. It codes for CASSLGKEEGQAFLKEYF.

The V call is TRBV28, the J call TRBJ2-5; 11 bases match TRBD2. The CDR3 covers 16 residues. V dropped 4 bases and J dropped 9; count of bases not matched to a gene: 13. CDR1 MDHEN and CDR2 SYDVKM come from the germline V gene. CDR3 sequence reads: CASSSRTSGPVGAQYF. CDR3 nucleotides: TGTGCCAGCAGTTCCCGGACTAGCGGGCCCGTTGGGGCCCAGTACTTC.

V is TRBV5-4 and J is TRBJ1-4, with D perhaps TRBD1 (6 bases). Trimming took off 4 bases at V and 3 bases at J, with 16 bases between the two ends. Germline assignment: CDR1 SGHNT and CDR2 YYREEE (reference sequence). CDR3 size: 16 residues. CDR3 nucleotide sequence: TGTGCCAGCAGCAGAGGGGGGGTCATGGCTAATGAAAAACTGTTTTTT. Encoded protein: CASSRGGVMANEKLFF.

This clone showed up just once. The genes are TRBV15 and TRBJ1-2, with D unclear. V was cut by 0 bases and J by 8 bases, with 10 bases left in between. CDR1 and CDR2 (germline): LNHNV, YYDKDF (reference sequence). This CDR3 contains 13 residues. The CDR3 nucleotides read TGTGCCACCAGCAGAGATAGAGGTGGCGGCTACACCTTC. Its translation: CATSRDRGGGYTF.